Each of the 7 T cell receptor beta chains below was sequenced from the same sample in a study of T cells in narcolepsy. Some clones are missing from TCRdb's copy, which holds only in-frame ones; the method was immunoSEQ multiplex PCR. The table records fewer than 35,000 clones, around four fifths of them present only once. Sequences were obtained from CD45RA- memory CD4+ T cells from PBMCs. The receptors derive from a human donor with narcolepsy.

This chain connects TRBV19 to TRBJ2-5; D gene unclear. Between the trimmed V and J ends, which lost 7 bases and 2 bases, there was a span of 11 bases. The CDR3 spans 13 residues. Looked up from germline, CDR1 is LNHDA and CDR2 is SQIVND (reference sequence). Written as DNA, the CDR3 is TGTGCCAGTAATAAGGGCAGGCAAGAGACCCAGTACTTC. Its protein product is CASNKGRQETQYF.

The chain links TRBV29-1 to TRBJ2-6; the D is unclear. The V gene lost 3 bases and the J gene lost 0 bases, with 9 bases spanning the gap. The CDR3 spans 15 residues. The germline V gene encodes CDR1 SQVTM and CDR2 ANQGSEA. CDR3 region: CSVEGGYSGANVLTF. The CDR3, as DNA: TGCAGCGTTGAGGGCGGCTACTCTGGGGCCAACGTCCTGACTTTC.

The V gene is TRBV5-6, the J gene TRBJ1-1, with TRBD1 matching 10 bases. This CDR3 is built from 16 residues. CDR1 SGHDT and CDR2 YYEEEE come from the germline V gene. V trimming: 3 bases; J trimming: 4 bases; junction bases outside the gene matches: 9. CDR3 residues: CASSWGSGTGVTEAFF. CDR3 bases: TGTGCCAGCAGCTGGGGATCCGGGACAGGGGTCACTGAAGCTTTCTTT.

This sequence joins TRBV5-1 and TRBJ1-4, with D possibly matching TRBD1 (5 bases). The CDR3 loop spans 16 amino acids. V dropped 2 bases and J dropped 7 bases, with 18 bases sitting between them. Germline V CDR1 and CDR2: SGHRS, YFSETQ. This CDR3 reads CASSLIGTAGPEKLFF. The CDR3 bases are TGCGCCAGCAGCTTAATCGGGACGGCTGGGCCTGAAAAACTGTTTTTT.

The rearrangement joins TRBV7-2 to TRBJ1-3; no clear D. The CDR3 spans 15 residues. V was pared by 0 bases and J by 0 bases, with 6 bases between. The germline V gene has CDR1 SGHTA and CDR2 FQGNSA. The CDR3 reads CASSLADDSGNTIYF. In DNA form, the CDR3 reads TGTGCCAGCAGCTTAGCAGACGACTCTGGAAACACCATATATTTT.

This clone was found a few times. This chain connects TRBV19 to TRBJ1-1, with 7 bases that match TRBD1. The CDR3 extends over 14 amino acids. V lost 6 bases to trimming and J lost 0 bases; unmatched junction nucleotides: 4. Per the germline V gene, CDR1 is LNHDA and CDR2 is SQIVND (reference sequence). The CDR3 loop is CASSQQGMNTEAFF. CDR3 in DNA: TGTGCCAGTAGCCAACAGGGGATGAACACTGAAGCTTTCTTT.

The genes are TRBV6-1 and TRBJ2-5, with a tentative D call TRBD2 (7 bases). Trimming removed 0 bases at V and 1 base at J, with 9 bases between. Germline V gene lookup returns CDR1 MNHNS and CDR2 SASEGT. The CDR3 extends over 15 amino acids. CDR3 DNA: TGTGCCAGCAGTGAAGCGGGGGGGCTCCAAGAGACCCAGTACTTC. Translated, it gives CASSEAGGLQETQYF.